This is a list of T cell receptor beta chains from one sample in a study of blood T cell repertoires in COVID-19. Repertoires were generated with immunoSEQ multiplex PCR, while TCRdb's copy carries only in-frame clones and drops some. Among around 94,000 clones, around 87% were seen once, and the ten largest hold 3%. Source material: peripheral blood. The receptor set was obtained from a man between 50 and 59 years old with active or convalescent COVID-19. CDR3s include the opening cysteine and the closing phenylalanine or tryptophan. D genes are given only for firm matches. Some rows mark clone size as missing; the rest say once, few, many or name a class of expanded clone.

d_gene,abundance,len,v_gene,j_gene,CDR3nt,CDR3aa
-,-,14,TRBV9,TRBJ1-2,TGTGCCAGCAGCGTAGGGAGCGGTTCCTATGGCTACACCTTC,CASSVGSGSYGYTF
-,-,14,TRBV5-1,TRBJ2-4,TGCGCCAGCAGCTTGGGGCAGGGTGGGGACATTCAGTACTTC,CASSLGQGGDIQYF
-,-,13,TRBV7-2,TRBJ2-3,TGTGCCAGCAGCGCCCGCTACACAGATACGCAGTATTTT,CASSARYTDTQYF
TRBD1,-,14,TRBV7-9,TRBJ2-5,TGTGCCAGCAGCTTAGGGACAGGGCTAAAGACCCAGTACTTC,CASSLGTGLKTQYF
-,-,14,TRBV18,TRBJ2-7,TGTGCCAGCTCACCAGAGGAGGGGTTATACGAGCAGTACTTC,CASSPEEGLYEQYF
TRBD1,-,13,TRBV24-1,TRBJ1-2,TGTGCCACCAGTAGGGACAGCGTCTATGGCTACACCTTC,CATSRDSVYGYTF
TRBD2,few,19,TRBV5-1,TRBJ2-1,TGCGCCAGCAGCCAGCAAGGACTAGCGGGGCACAGATCCTACAATGAGCAGTTCTTC,CASSQQGLAGHRSYNEQFF
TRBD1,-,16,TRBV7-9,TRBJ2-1,TGTGCCAGCAGCTCGGCGGGACAGGGTCGTCTTCGTGAGCAGTTCTTC,CASSSAGQGRLREQFF
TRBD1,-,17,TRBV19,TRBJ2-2,TGTGCCAGTAGTATGGCAGGGGGCGGAAAAGACACCGGGGAGCTGTTTTTT,CASSMAGGGKDTGELFF
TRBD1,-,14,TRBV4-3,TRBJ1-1,TGCGCCAGCAGCCTGGGACAGCCGAACACTGAAGCTTTCTTT,CASSLGQPNTEAFF
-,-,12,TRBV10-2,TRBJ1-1,TGCGCCAGCAGGATGGGAGAGACTGAAGCTTTCTTT,CASRMGETEAFF
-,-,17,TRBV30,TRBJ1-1,TGTGCCTGGAGTCTTGGAGCACCTTCAGGGCCCAACACTGAAGCTTTCTTT,CAWSLGAPSGPNTEAFF
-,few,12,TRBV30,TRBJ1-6,TGTGCCTGGAGTAGGCAGGGTGAAGCCCTCCACTTT,CAWSRQGEALHF
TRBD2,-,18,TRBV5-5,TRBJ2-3,TGTGCCAGCAGCCTTACTAGCGGGGGACGATTTAGCACAGATACGCAGTATTTT,CASSLTSGGRFSTDTQYF
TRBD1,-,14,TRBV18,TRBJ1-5,TGTGCCAGCTCGCTAGGACAGGGTATGCAGCCCCAGCATTTT,CASSLGQGMQPQHF
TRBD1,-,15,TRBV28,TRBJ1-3,TGTGCCAGCAGTTCCTACGGACAGGCTGGAAACACCATATATTTT,CASSSYGQAGNTIYF
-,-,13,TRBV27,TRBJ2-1,TGTGCCAGCAGTTTAGAGACAGTAAGTGAGCAGTTCTTC,CASSLETVSEQFF
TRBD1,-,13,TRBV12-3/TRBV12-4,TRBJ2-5,TGTGCCAGCAGGGGACAGAATGGGGAGACCCAGTACTTC,CASRGQNGETQYF
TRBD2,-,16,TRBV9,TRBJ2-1,TGTGCCAGCAGCCCCGCTACGAGCGGGGTCAACAATGAGCAGTTCTTC,CASSPATSGVNNEQFF
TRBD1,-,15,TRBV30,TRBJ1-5,TGTGCCTGGAGTAGGGGACAGGGGGCAAGGCAGCCCCAGCATTTT,CAWSRGQGARQPQHF
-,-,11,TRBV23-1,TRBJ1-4,TGCGCCAGCACATGGAGCGAAAAACTGTTTTTT,CASTWSEKLFF
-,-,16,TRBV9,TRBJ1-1,TGTGCCAGCAGCGGCCGCGGGGCCCCATTGGGCACTGAAGCTTTCTTT,CASSGRGAPLGTEAFF
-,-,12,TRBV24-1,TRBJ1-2,TGTGCCACCAGTGACTACGGTTATGGCTACACCTTC,CATSDYGYGYTF
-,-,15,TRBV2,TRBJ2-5,TGTGCCAGCAGTGAGAGGCGGGGACCGCAAGAGACCCAGTACTTC,CASSERRGPQETQYF
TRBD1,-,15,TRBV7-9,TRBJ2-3,TGTGCCAGCAGCAGCCGGGACAGGGATGCAGATACGCAGTATTTT,CASSSRDRDADTQYF
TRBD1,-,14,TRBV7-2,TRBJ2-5,TGTGCCAGCAGCAACCGACAGGGGCCCGAGACCCAGTACTTC,CASSNRQGPETQYF
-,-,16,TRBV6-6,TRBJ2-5,TGTGCCAGCAGTCGACTCTTAGGGGGACCCCAAGAGACCCAGTACTTC,CASSRLLGGPQETQYF
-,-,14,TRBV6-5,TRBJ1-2,TGTGCCAGCAGCTGGGGGGGGGCTGGCTATGGCTACACCTTC,CASSWGGAGYGYTF
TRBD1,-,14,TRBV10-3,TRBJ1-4,TGTGCCATCAGTGAATCAGGGGGTAATGAAAAACTGTTTTTT,CAISESGGNEKLFF
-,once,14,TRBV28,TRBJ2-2,TGTGCCAGCAGTTTCAGGGGGAACACCGGGGAGCTGTTTTTT,CASSFRGNTGELFF
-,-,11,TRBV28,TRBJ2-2,TGTGCCAGCAGGAGTACCGGGGAGCTGTTTTTT,CASRSTGELFF
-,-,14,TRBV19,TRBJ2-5,TGTGCCAGTAGTATATCGCAGGGTCGAGAGACCCAGTACTTC,CASSISQGRETQYF
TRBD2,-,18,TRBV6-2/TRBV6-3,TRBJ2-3,TGTGCCAGCAGTTACTCGTCCCTGGGGGAGGGAAGCACAGATACGCAGTATTTT,CASSYSSLGEGSTDTQYF
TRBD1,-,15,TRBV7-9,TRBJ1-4,TGTGCCAGCAGCTGGGGGACAGGAGGTAATGAAAAACTGTTTTTT,CASSWGTGGNEKLFF
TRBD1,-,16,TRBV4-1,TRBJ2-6,TGCGCCAGCAGCCGCGACAGGGCCTCTGGGGCCAACGTCCTGACTTTC,CASSRDRASGANVLTF
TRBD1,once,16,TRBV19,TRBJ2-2,TGTGCCAGTAGGCCCACGACAGGGAAGTTCGCCGGGGAGCTGTTTTTT,CASRPTTGKFAGELFF
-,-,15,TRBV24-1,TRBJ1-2,TGTGCCACCAGTGATTCGGGAGGGCTTAACTATGGCTACACCTTC,CATSDSGGLNYGYTF